This passage covers 20 T cell receptor beta chains from one sample sequenced in a study of blood T cell repertoires in COVID-19. Assay: immunoSEQ multiplex PCR; the TCRdb copy retains only in-frame clones and omits some. The sample carries hundreds of thousands of clones, 85% recorded once. Source material: PBMCs or T cells enriched from blood (not recorded which). The receptors shown here come from a woman between 50 and 59 years old who had recovered from COVID-19.

J is TRBJ1-1 and V is TRBV28, with no clear D. The germline V gene encodes CDR1 MDHEN and CDR2 SYDVKM. The CDR3 totals 14 residues. Trimming removed 5 bases from V and 2 bases from J, with 12 bases in between. The DNA of the CDR3 is TGTGCCAGCAGTCCAAGCAACCGTAACACTGAAGCTTTCTTT. Residues: CASSPSNRNTEAFF.

The genes are TRBV2 and TRBJ2-7; a possible D gene is TRBD2 (5 bases). V lost 5 bases, J lost 6 bases, and 11 bases lay in between. Germline values: CDR1 SNHLY, CDR2 FYNNEI. The CDR3 is 12 residues long. The CDR3 loop is CASSNGLAEQYF. The CDR3 region has the DNA TGTGCCAGCAGTAACGGACTGGCCGAGCAGTACTTC.

The table lists this clone with a count of one. The CDR3 sequence is CASSPRTIGSSDEQFF. Written as DNA, the CDR3 is TGTGCCAGCAGCCCCCGGACTATTGGGAGCTCTGATGAGCAGTTCTTC. The J gene is TRBJ2-1, the V gene TRBV21-1; the table's D call, TRBD2, was not checked against the DNA. TRBV21-1 is tagged as a pseudogene. The CDR3 covers 16 residues.

The V and J genes are TRBV14 and TRBJ1-1, with a weak D call TRBD1 (6 bases). The V end lost 4 bases, the J end lost 0 bases, and 9 bases lay between the germline ends. Germline CDR1 reads SGHDN; CDR2 reads FVKESK. This CDR3 has 14 residues. The DNA for the CDR3 is TGTGCCAGCAGCCCTGGACAGTTGAACACTGAAGCTTTCTTT. Its translation: CASSPGQLNTEAFF.

This clone was seen only once. The rearrangement joins TRBV28 to TRBJ1-4, with TRBD1 matching 10 bases. V lost 5 bases and J lost 7; bases outside the gene matches: 4. The CDR3 sequence is 14 residues long. Germline-derived CDR1 and CDR2 are MDHEN and SYDVKM. As DNA, the CDR3 is TGTGCCAGCAGTGCCGGGACAGGGGTTGAAAAACTGTTTTTT. It yields the protein CASSAGTGVEKLFF.

The chain is built from TRBV7-2 and TRBJ1-3; no reliable D call. Trimming left V 2 bases short and J 0 bases short, with 5 bases between. Looked up from germline, CDR1 is SGHTA and CDR2 is FQGNSA. This CDR3 has 14 amino acids. As DNA, the CDR3 is TGTGCCAGCAGCTTACACAGCTCTGGAAACACCATATATTTT. It specifies CASSLHSSGNTIYF.

The CDR3 region is CASSERPETGLQTQYF. DNA of the CDR3: TGTGCCAGCAGTGAACGGCCCGAGACAGGGCTGCAGACCCAGTACTTC. The chain has TRBV2 and TRBJ2-5; TRBD1 agrees at 7 bases. The ends lost 2 bases at V and 6 bases at J; junction bases unmatched: 12. The CDR3 has 16 residues. Germline V gene lookup returns CDR1 SNHLY and CDR2 FYNNEI.

This clone was observed a handful of times. This chain joins TRBV2 and TRBJ1-5, with D perhaps matching TRBD1 (5 bases). Germline V gene sequence: CDR1 SNHLY, CDR2 FYNNEI. Trimming shortened V by 6 bases and J by 2 bases, and 14 bases separated the two germline ends. There are 15 residues in the CDR3. CDR3 amino acids: CASSVRVSGNQPQHF. The CDR3 DNA reads TGTGCCAGCAGCGTCAGGGTTTCTGGCAATCAGCCCCAGCATTTT.

The V and J genes are TRBV28 and TRBJ1-2; tentative D call: TRBD1 (6 bases). Per the germline V gene, CDR1 is MDHEN and CDR2 is SYDVKM. CDR3 length: 13 residues. V shed 6 bases and J shed 8 bases, with 16 bases lying between them. The CDR3 bases are TGTGCCAGCAGCCTCCGGGGGGGGCCCGGCTACACCTTC. Translated, it gives CASSLRGGPGYTF.

The table lists this clone with a count of one. The rearrangement links TRBV7-6 to TRBJ2-3; tentatively, D is TRBD1 (5 bases). Germline loops: CDR1 SGHVS, CDR2 FNYEAQ. V shed 8 bases and J shed 1 base, with 16 bases lying between them. The CDR3 extends over 15 amino acids. DNA of the CDR3: TGTGCCAGCGGCGTCACAGGTATCGGCACAGATACGCAGTATTTT. It is translated as CASGVTGIGTDTQYF.

The chain links TRBV7-3 to TRBJ2-2; possibly TRBD2 for D (7 bases). The CDR3 consists of 16 residues. V lost 1 base and J 6 bases, leaving 15 bases between the germline ends. CDR1 is SGHTA, CDR2 FQGTGA, per germline. Written as DNA, the CDR3 is TGTGCCAGCAGCTTAAGCGGGGGCCCGCGAGCCGGGGAGCTGTTTTTT. This encodes CASSLSGGPRAGELFF.

This clone was observed a handful of times. V and J are TRBV28 and TRBJ1-5, with a weak D call TRBD1 (5 bases). The CDR3 has 16 amino acids. The germline gives CDR1 MDHEN, CDR2 SYDVKM. V dropped 7 bases and J dropped 5 bases, with 21 bases sitting between them. CDR3 sequence (DNA): TGTGCCAGCACCCCGATAATGCGGAGGGACTATCAGCCCCAGCATTTT. It is translated as CASTPIMRRDYQPQHF.

The chain uses TRBV9 and TRBJ1-3; D possibly corresponds to TRBD1 (6 bases). The germline V and J ends were trimmed by 3 bases and 1 base, with 20 bases remaining between them. The germline CDR1 and CDR2 sequences are SGDLS and YYNGEE. This CDR3 comprises 18 residues. Here the CDR3 reads CASSEQGQTRFSGNTIYF. The DNA for the CDR3 is TGTGCCAGCAGCGAACAGGGTCAGACAAGATTTTCTGGAAACACCATATATTTT.

The chain is built from TRBV19 and TRBJ2-7, with a tentative D call TRBD2 (6 bases). Trimming took 0 bases from V and 4 from J, leaving 13 bases between them. Per germline, CDR1 LNHDA and CDR2 SQIVND (reference sequence). This CDR3 has 15 residues. CDR3 in amino acids: CASSIEGGVGYEQYF. For the CDR3, the DNA is TGTGCCAGTAGTATAGAGGGCGGGGTCGGATACGAGCAGTACTTC.

The V call is TRBV12-3 or TRBV12-4, the J call TRBJ1-2; possible D gene TRBD1, 6 bases. This CDR3 has 13 residues. V was pared by 3 bases and J by 8 bases, with 13 bases between. In nucleotides, the CDR3 is TGTGCCAGCAGTTTTGGCAGGGGACGAGGCTACACCTTC. It codes for CASSFGRGRGYTF.

The chain has TRBV7-9 and TRBJ1-5, with D perhaps TRBD1 (6 bases). Germline CDR1 is SEHNR and CDR2 is FQNEAQ (reference sequence). Trimming took 5 bases from V and 3 from J, leaving 11 bases between them. The CDR3 length is 14 residues. This chain's CDR3 is CASSLGQLNQPQHF. In nucleotides, the CDR3 is TGTGCCAGCAGCCTCGGACAGCTCAATCAGCCCCAGCATTTT. Full variable domain (rest looked up from reference TRBV7-9 and TRBJ1-5): DTGVSQNPRHKITKRGQNVTFRCDPISEHNRLYWYRQTLGQGPEFLTYFQNEAQLEKSRLLSDRFSAERPKGSFSTLEIQRTEQGDSAMYLCASSLGQLNQPQHFGDGTRLSIL.

As concerns this clone: Other DNA variants within this sample encode the same CDR3. The genes are TRBV19 and TRBJ1-5, with 8 bases lining up with TRBD1. J lost 4 bases, V lost 5 bases, and 1 base had no gene match. From germline, CDR1 is LNHDA and CDR2 SQIVND (reference sequence). The CDR3 sequence is 13 residues long. CDR3 DNA: TGTGCCAGTAGTGGGACAGGTAATCAGCCCCAGCATTTT. Its protein product is CASSGTGNQPQHF.

This clone was counted a single time. The CDR3 DNA reads TGTGCCAGCAGTTACGGGGGACTAGCGGGTCCTACGAGGAGGCAGTACTTC. This translates into CASSYGGLAGPTRRQYF. The chain links TRBV6-2 or TRBV6-3 to TRBJ2-7; 12 bases line up with TRBD2. Germline lookup yields CDR1 MNHEY and CDR2 SVGEGT. The CDR3 sequence is 17 residues long. With 2 bases clipped from V and 9 bases from J, the junction kept 14 bases outside the gene matches.

This rearrangement joins TRBV5-6 to TRBJ2-7; no firm D call. V lost 1 base and J 7 bases, leaving 6 bases between the germline ends. Per the germline V gene, CDR1 is SGHDT and CDR2 is YYEEEE. CDR3 length: 11 amino acids. The CDR3 DNA follows: TGTGCCAGCAGCTTGAGCAAGGAGCAGTACTTC. It encodes CASSLSKEQYF.

This chain joins TRBV3-1 (or the pseudogene TRBV3-2) and TRBJ2-2; 9 bases are shared with TRBD2. Germline-derived CDR1 and CDR2 are LGHDT and YNNKEL (reference sequence). The CDR3 length is 16 residues. The junction had 8 bases not matched to a gene; V was cut back by 4 bases and J by 5 bases. CDR3 region: CASSLSTSGGTGELFF. CDR3 in DNA: TGTGCCAGCAGCCTTTCGACTAGCGGAGGAACCGGGGAGCTGTTTTTT.